The 10 T cell receptor beta chains in this list originate from one sample, sequenced in a study of cytomegalovirus exposure and HLA in healthy donors. The PCR employed 60 Vbeta primers together with 13 Jbeta primers. TCRdb's copy holds only in-frame clones and misses some; the assay was immunoSEQ multiplex PCR. This table holds around 99,000 clones, 81% found once. The sequencing input was PBMCs. The source of these receptors is a man under 40 in good health and CMV-seronegative.

This rearrangement joins TRBV11-3 to TRBJ2-2; TRBD1 agrees at 8 bases. J lost 7 bases, V lost 5 bases, and 6 bases had no gene match. The CDR3 is made up of 14 amino acids. Germline V CDR1 and CDR2: SGHNT, YENEEA. The CDR3 region has the DNA TGTGCCAGCAGCCCTTGGACAGGGAGCGGGGAGCTGTTTTTT. Translating gives CASSPWTGSGELFF.

The chain joins TRBV7-9 to TRBJ1-1, with D hard to call. CDR1 and CDR2 (germline): SEHNR, FQNEAQ (reference sequence). Trimming took 1 base from V and 4 from J, leaving 13 bases between them. There are 15 residues in the CDR3. This CDR3 reads CASSLVSGVGTEAFF. CDR3 in DNA: TGTGCCAGCAGCTTAGTGAGCGGGGTAGGCACTGAAGCTTTCTTT.

The chain recombines TRBV4-1 with TRBJ2-3; the match to TRBD2 covers 7 bases. Germline CDR1 and CDR2: MGHRA and YSYEKL. J gave up 4 bases and V 2 bases, and 9 bases lay outside the gene matches. This CDR3 contains 16 residues. For the CDR3, the DNA is TGCGCCAGCAGCCAAAGAGGGCTAGCGGTTGCAGATACGCAGTATTTT. Encoded protein: CASSQRGLAVADTQYF.

This clone was found once. V usage is TRBV7-9 and J usage is TRBJ2-7; perhaps TRBD1 as D (5 bases). This CDR3 has 13 residues. CDR1 is SEHNR and CDR2 is FQNEAQ in the germline V gene (reference sequence). V was clipped by 9 bases and J by 4 bases, with 16 bases between them. The CDR3 DNA follows: TGTGCCAGACATAGGCCTCAGGGTTACGAGCAGTACTTC. Protein product: CARHRPQGYEQYF.

This chain joins TRBV6-1 and TRBJ1-6, with 8 bases matching TRBD1. The CDR3 has 16 amino acids. V shed 4 bases and J 6 bases; nucleotides not matched to a gene: 8. Per the germline V gene, CDR1 is MNHNS and CDR2 is SASEGT. The CDR3 sequence is CASSGQGALGNSPLHF. The CDR3 DNA reads as TGTGCCAGCAGTGGGCAGGGGGCCTTGGGTAATTCACCCCTCCACTTT.

The chain has TRBV5-1 and TRBJ2-5; no clear D gene. Germline-derived CDR1 and CDR2 are SGHRS and YFSETQ. There are 11 residues in the CDR3. The germline V and J ends were trimmed by 1 base and 5 bases, with 3 bases remaining between them. The CDR3 is CASSLQETQYF. CDR3 nucleotide sequence: TGCGCCAGCAGCTTGCAGGAGACCCAGTACTTC.

A remark on this clone: Within the sample, other DNA sequences also encode this same CDR3. This sequence joins TRBV30 and TRBJ2-7; D ambiguous. The germline V gene has CDR1 GTSNPN and CDR2 SVGIG (reference sequence). The CDR3 extends over 11 amino acids. The V gene lost 0 bases and the J gene lost 3 bases, with 3 bases spanning the gap. In DNA form, the CDR3 reads TGTGCCTGGAGTGTCCTCTACGAGCAGTACTTC. As protein: CAWSVLYEQYF.

The chain is built from TRBV28 and TRBJ1-2; D ambiguous. Trimming took off 1 base at V and 8 bases at J, with 5 bases between the two ends. The CDR3 spans 11 residues. CDR1 is MDHEN and CDR2 is SYDVKM in the germline V gene. CDR3: CASSLFGGYTF. For the CDR3, the DNA is TGTGCCAGCAGTTTATTTGGCGGCTACACCTTC.

About this clone itself: Without the conserved terminal phenylalanine or tryptophan, this CDR3 likely stems from a read error. The DNA is omitted, as the CDR3 cannot be located on it reliably, and the CDR3 follows TCRdb's listing. The V call is TRBV2, the J call TRBJ1-1; TRBD1 reflects the table's D call only, with no check against the DNA. Germline values: CDR1 SNHLY, CDR2 FYNNEI. The CDR3 is 12 amino acids in total, end residues counted. The CDR3 sequence: CASSSTSMSSSL.

The chain combines TRBV29-1 with TRBJ1-2, with 8 bases that match TRBD1. The V segment lost 3 bases and the J segment 2 bases; nucleotides outside the gene matches: 2. Germline assignment: CDR1 SQVTM and CDR2 ANQGSEA. The CDR3 has 13 amino acids. The CDR3 DNA follows: TGCAGCGTTGACCCAGGGGGCAACTATGGCTACACCTTC. It is translated as CSVDPGGNYGYTF.